The table lists the clone carrying this T cell receptor (beta chain) with a few counts. Its specificity is not known. This sample stems from a study of beta chain features in type 1 diabetes. Notes on the study in general: Amplification by PCR could prefer shorter templates, with the same effect in patients and controls. Using cDNA template may skew counts toward highly expressing activated cells.

Purity exceeded 95% in all sorted populations. Germline-derived CDR1 and CDR2 are LGHNA and YSLEER. The CDR3 has 17 residues. J lost 6 bases, V lost 2 bases, and 8 bases had no gene match. As every portion of the isolated RNA was reverse transcribed, the sequencing read expressed TCRB transcripts. Assay: immunoSEQ multiplex PCR; the TCRdb copy retains only in-frame clones and omits some. The data contain some 330,000 clones, approximately 11% of them singletons. Sequencing was carried out using naive CD4+ T cells from blood. The chain is built from TRBV4-3 and TRBJ2-2, with 11 positions matching TRBD1. The clonotype originates from a young woman in good health. The CDR3 region has the DNA TGCGCCAGCAGCCAATCGGAGGACAGGGGGCTCCCCGGGGAGCTGTTTTTT. Protein sequence: CASSQSEDRGLPGELFF.